The 27 T cell receptor beta chains in this list originate from one sample, sequenced in a study of T cell repertoires in cytomegalovirus infection. TCRdb used MiXCR to reprocess the reads, holding one entry per CDR3 protein. The sample carries approximately 500,000 distinct CDR3 sequences, about 15% recorded once. What was sequenced was CD8+ T cells from PBMCs. The receptors were gathered from a human donor in good health (CMV status not recorded). Some clones in this sample may be carry-over from other donors' samples.

There are many counts of this clonotype. The chain carries TRBV6-1 and TRBJ2-1; 7 nucleotides match TRBD1. V gave up 6 bases and J gave up 1 base; unmatched junction bases: 9. Germline CDR1 and CDR2: MNHNS and SASEGT. There are 16 residues in the CDR3. This CDR3 is CASSGSLDRSYNEQFF. The CDR3 DNA is TGTGCCAGCAGCGGATCCCTGGACAGGTCCTACAATGAGCAGTTCTTC.

At least ten counts were recorded for this clonotype. The chain recombines TRBV7-9 with TRBJ2-5, with 10 positions matching TRBD2. Germline CDR1 SEHNR, CDR2 FQNEAQ (reference sequence). The V gene end was trimmed by 3 bases and the J gene end by 7 bases; junction bases not matched to a gene: 11. This CDR3 region has 16 residues. The CDR3 here is CASSFGNSGRSLTQYF. In nucleotides, the CDR3 is TGTGCCAGCAGCTTTGGCAATAGCGGGAGGTCGTTGACCCAGTACTTC.

The CDR3 is CASSEIGTGGSGANVLTF. CDR3 coding DNA: TGTGCCAGCAGCGAGATCGGGACAGGGGGCTCTGGGGCCAACGTCCTGACTTTC. V and J are TRBV13 and TRBJ2-6; the match to TRBD1 covers 11 bases. The CDR3 consists of 18 residues. V shed 5 bases, J shed 0 bases, and the junction held 6 bases outside the gene matches. The germline V gene encodes CDR1 PRHDT and CDR2 FYEKMQ (reference sequence).

The chain combines TRBV28 with TRBJ2-3; D unclear. Germline values: CDR1 MDHEN, CDR2 SYDVKM. With 5 bases removed from V and 0 bases from J, the gap between germline ends came to 12 bases. The CDR3 length is 15 residues. The CDR3 DNA follows: TGTGCCAGCAGTCCCCCTCACGGGAGCACAGATACGCAGTATTTT. Its translation: CASSPPHGSTDTQYF.

This clonotype was counted only a few times. The chain couples TRBV7-6 to TRBJ2-1, with TRBD2 matching over 7 bases. Germline V gene lookup returns CDR1 SGHVS and CDR2 FNYEAQ. CDR3 length equals 16 residues. After removal of 0 bases from V and 6 bases from J, the junction contained 8 bases not matched to a gene. The CDR3 DNA reads as TGTGCCAGCAGCTTAGCGATAGGACTAGTTGTCAATGAGCAGTTCTTC. This encodes CASSLAIGLVVNEQFF.

This chain joins TRBV29-1 and TRBJ2-4; 10 bases align to TRBD1. Trimming removed 4 bases from V and 7 bases from J; junction bases left unmatched: 10. The CDR3 runs to 15 residues. Germline values: CDR1 SQVTM, CDR2 ANQGSEA. The CDR3 nucleotides read TGCAGCGTTGGGTCCCGGACAGGGGGTAGGAACATTCAGTACTTC. Its translation: CSVGSRTGGRNIQYF.

The chain is built from TRBV27 and TRBJ2-1, with 10 nucleotides matching TRBD2. CDR1 MNHEY and CDR2 SMNVEV come from the germline V gene (reference sequence). V shed 6 bases, J shed 15 bases, and the junction held 14 bases outside the gene matches. This CDR3 has 14 residues. The CDR3 nucleotides read TGTGCCAGCAGGTCCGCTCTAGCGGGGGTCACGGGGTTCTTC. It translates to CASRSALAGVTGFF.

The chain carries TRBV7-6 and TRBJ2-3, with TRBD1 identical over 11 bases. There are 15 residues in the CDR3. With 5 bases clipped from V and 6 bases from J, the junction kept 7 bases outside the gene matches. The germline V gene encodes CDR1 SGHVS and CDR2 FNYEAQ. The CDR3 reads CASSPAGTGGDTQYF. The CDR3 region has the DNA TGTGCCAGCAGCCCGGCGGGGACAGGGGGTGATACGCAGTATTTT. Complete variable domain (other parts from reference TRBV7-6 and TRBJ2-3): GAGVSQSPRYKVTKRGQDVALRCDPISGHVSLYWYRQALGQGPEFLTYFNYEAQQDKSGLPNDRFSAERPEGSISTLTIQRTEQRDSAMYRCASSPAGTGGDTQYFGPGTRLTVL.

Only a few counts were recorded for this clonotype. This rearrangement joins TRBV27 to TRBJ1-6; D gene ambiguous. V shed 1 base and J shed 9 bases, with 10 bases lying between them. CDR3 length equals 14 residues. Per the germline V gene, CDR1 is MNHEY and CDR2 is SMNVEV (reference sequence). The CDR3 nucleotides are TGTGCCAGCAGTTTATTTAAGGGAGGTTCACCCCTCCACTTT. It codes for CASSLFKGGSPLHF.

This clonotype was seen ten or more times. V gene TRBV7-9 combines with J gene TRBJ2-2; D is unresolved. Germline V gene sequence: CDR1 SEHNR, CDR2 FQNEAQ (reference sequence). The length of the CDR3 is 15 residues. V dropped 5 bases and J dropped 0 bases, with 10 bases sitting between them. CDR3 in DNA: TGTGCCAGCAGCCTCAGGTTCGCGAACACCGGGGAGCTGTTTTTT. Translating it yields CASSLRFANTGELFF. The whole variable domain, remainder taken from reference TRBV7-9 and TRBJ2-2, is DTGVSQNPRHKITKRGQNVTFRCDPISEHNRLYWYRQTLGQGPEFLTYFQNEAQLEKSRLLSDRFSAERPKGSFSTLEIQRTEQGDSAMYLCASSLRFANTGELFFGEGSRLTVL.

There are many counts of this clonotype. The chain carries TRBV7-9 and TRBJ2-5, with TRBD2 as a possible D gene (7 bases). This CDR3 is 15 amino acids long. Trimming took 7 bases from V and 5 from J, leaving 20 bases between them. Germline CDR1 reads SEHNR; CDR2 reads FQNEAQ (reference sequence). CDR3 sequence reads: CASTKGGRNRETQYF. The CDR3 bases are TGTGCCAGCACCAAGGGGGGGAGGAACCGGGAGACCCAGTACTTC.

V gene TRBV27 combines with J gene TRBJ2-5; 9 bases line up with TRBD2. This CDR3 region has 18 residues. V shed 2 bases, J shed 5 bases, and the junction held 15 bases outside the gene matches. CDR1 is MNHEY, CDR2 SMNVEV, per germline (reference sequence). CDR3 region: CASSLKYAGGRAGETQYF. The CDR3 DNA is TGTGCCAGCAGTTTAAAATATGCCGGCGGGAGGGCCGGGGAGACCCAGTACTTC.

V usage is TRBV2 and J usage is TRBJ1-2, with unresolved D. Trimming pared 7 bases from V and 12 bases from J, leaving 9 bases between. The CDR3 consists of 9 residues. The germline V gene encodes CDR1 SNHLY and CDR2 FYNNEI. The CDR3 here is CASITQDTF. CDR3 nucleotides: TGTGCCAGCATCACGCAGGACACCTTC.

This clonotype was picked up many times. The genes are TRBV11-3 and TRBJ2-1; perhaps TRBD2 as D (6 bases). The CDR3 runs 16 residues. Trimming cost V 5 bases and J 0 bases, with 14 bases left between them. In germline, CDR1 is SGHNT, CDR2 YENEEA. CDR3 sequence: CASSRDSQSSYNEQFF. The CDR3 DNA reads as TGTGCCAGCAGCCGGGACTCTCAGAGCTCCTACAATGAGCAGTTCTTC.

This clonotype has ten or more counts. The chain couples TRBV7-9 to TRBJ1-1, with TRBD1 as a possible D gene (6 bases). Trimming left V 0 bases short and J 5 bases short, with 16 bases between. Germline-derived CDR1 and CDR2 are SEHNR and FQNEAQ (reference sequence). This CDR3 is built from 16 residues. The CDR3 here is CASSLAGYQGGTEAFF. CDR3 bases: TGTGCCAGCAGCTTAGCTGGATACCAAGGGGGTACTGAAGCTTTCTTT.

The chain carries TRBV29-1 and TRBJ1-1, with 9 positions matching TRBD1. Unmatched junction bases numbered 9, after V lost 7 bases and J lost 0 bases. The CDR3 contains 15 residues. Germline loops: CDR1 SQVTM, CDR2 ANQGSEA. CDR3 region: CSAPGQGLVNTEAFF. The CDR3 DNA reads as TGCAGCGCCCCTGGACAGGGGCTAGTGAACACTGAAGCTTTCTTT.

The chain links TRBV25-1 to TRBJ2-1; 9 bases are a match to TRBD2. V was clipped by 3 bases and J by 8 bases; unmatched bases: 8. CDR3 length: 15 residues. Looked up from germline, CDR1 is MGHDK and CDR2 is SYGVNS. CDR3 nucleotides: TGTGCCAGCAGTGACCAGCGGGAGGTGGGCGATGAGCAGTTCTTC. It encodes CASSDQREVGDEQFF. Combining the CDR3 with reference TRBV25-1 and TRBJ2-1 gives the whole variable domain EADIYQTPRYLVIGTGKKITLECSQTMGHDKMYWYQQDPGMELHLIHYSYGVNSTEKGDLSSESTVSRIRTEHFPLTLESARPSHTSQYLCASSDQREVGDEQFFGPGTRLTVL.

Many counts were recorded for this clonotype. The chain employs TRBV12-3 or TRBV12-4 and TRBJ1-1; 11 positions agree with TRBD1. The ends lost 6 bases at V and 2 bases at J; junction bases unmatched: 8. The CDR3 totals 16 residues. The CDR3: CASRGIGTGGNTEAFF. The CDR3 nucleotides are TGTGCCAGCAGGGGAATTGGGACAGGGGGAAACACTGAAGCTTTCTTT.

The table lists this clonotype with a count of one. The chain recombines TRBV5-1 with TRBJ2-5; 10 positions agree with TRBD1. This CDR3 comprises 17 residues. The germline gives CDR1 SGHRS, CDR2 YFSETQ. The trim removed 5 bases at V and 2 bases at J, leaving 12 bases unmatched. The CDR3 coding sequence is TGCGCCAGCAGAAGGACAGGGGGGCGAAATTCTCAAGAGACCCAGTACTTC. Amino acids: CASRRTGGRNSQETQYF.

This clonotype was seen at least ten times. The chain has TRBV12-5 and TRBJ1-1; D is undetermined. The V end was cut by 0 bases, the J end by 7 bases, with 15 bases between. The CDR3 sequence is 15 residues long. Germline CDR1 reads LGHNT; CDR2 reads FRNRAP. The CDR3 is CASGLVRTDSGEAFF. Here the CDR3 DNA reads TGTGCTAGTGGTTTGGTACGGACTGATAGTGGTGAAGCTTTCTTT.

The chain carries TRBV27 and TRBJ2-5; D may be TRBD1 (5 bases). The V end lost 4 bases, the J end lost 5 bases, and 11 bases lay between the germline ends. The CDR3 totals 13 residues. The germline CDR1 and CDR2 sequences are MNHEY and SMNVEV (reference sequence). CDR3 amino acids: CASSSRQRETQYF. The CDR3 bases are TGTGCCAGCAGTTCACGACAGAGGGAGACCCAGTACTTC.

The gene calls are TRBV7-9 and TRBJ2-5; 13 bases line up with TRBD2. The CDR3 is made up of 16 amino acids. V lost 3 bases to trimming and J lost 5 bases; unmatched junction nucleotides: 6. Per germline, CDR1 SEHNR and CDR2 FQNEAQ (reference sequence). The DNA of the CDR3 is TGTGCCAGCAGCTTGGGACTAGCGGGAACAAGTGAGACCCAGTACTTC. It encodes CASSLGLAGTSETQYF.

The chain employs TRBV29-1 and TRBJ1-2; D not certain. This CDR3 has 10 residues. The V end lost 3 bases, the J end lost 5 bases, and 4 bases lay between the germline ends. The germline V gene encodes CDR1 SQVTM and CDR2 ANQGSEA. The DNA for the CDR3 is TGCAGCGTTGACGATTATGGCTACACCTTC. Translation: CSVDDYGYTF.

This clonotype has a count of ten or more. The V and J genes are TRBV5-4 and TRBJ1-1; D is ambiguous. V lost 4 bases and J 8 bases, leaving 12 bases between the germline ends. Germline V gene lookup returns CDR1 SGHNT and CDR2 YYREEE (reference sequence). There are 12 residues in the CDR3. The CDR3 loop is CASSPGNFEAFF. In DNA, the CDR3 is TGTGCCAGCAGCCCCGGGAATTTCGAAGCTTTCTTT.

This clonotype has just a few counts. V is TRBV20-1 and J is TRBJ2-1, with D tentatively TRBD1 (6 bases). The V end was cut by 5 bases, the J end by 7 bases, with 15 bases between. The germline gives CDR1 DFQATT, CDR2 SNEGSKA (reference sequence). This CDR3 has 13 residues. CDR3 DNA sequence: TGCAGTGCTTGGACAGCAAGGGGGAATGAGCAGTTCTTC. Encoded protein: CSAWTARGNEQFF.

This sequence joins TRBV9 and TRBJ2-1, with 7 bases matching TRBD2. This CDR3 spans 16 amino acids. Germline V gene sequence: CDR1 SGDLS, CDR2 YYNGEE. The J segment lost 1 base and the V segment lost 0 bases, leaving 4 bases of the junction unmatched. Written as DNA, the CDR3 is TGTGCCAGCAGCGTAGGCGCTAGCGGATCCTACAATGAGCAGTTCTTC. Its translation: CASSVGASGSYNEQFF.

In this sample, this clonotype turned up a few times. The chain is built from TRBV28 and TRBJ1-4; 8 bases line up with TRBD1. V shed 5 bases and J 0 bases; nucleotides not matched to a gene: 11. Germline V CDR1 and CDR2: MDHEN, SYDVKM. The CDR3 has 18 amino acids. CDR3 protein: CASSPLTGVSATNEKLFF. CDR3 DNA sequence: TGTGCCAGCAGTCCCCTGACAGGGGTATCGGCAACTAATGAAAAACTGTTTTTT. Looking up the rest from reference TRBV28 and TRBJ1-4 gives the full variable domain: DVKVTQSSRYLVKRTGEKVFLECVQDMDHENMFWYRQDPGLGLRLIYFSYDVKMKEKGDIPEGYSVSREKKERFSLILESASTNQTSMYLCASSPLTGVSATNEKLFFGSGTQLSVL.